Listed below are T cell receptor beta chains from one sample, sequenced in a study of T cells expressing NK-cell markers. TCRdb re-called the 5' RACE reads and catalogs CDR3 proteins one per entry, DNA excluded. The specimen's table records around 260,000 distinct CDR3 sequences. What was sequenced was blood T cells: a sorted CD56 or NKG2C T cell subset, CD4+ or CD8+ T cells, or bulk PBMC T cells (not recorded which). The receptor set was obtained from a woman between 18 and 70 years old in good health. Each CDR3 is given with its conserved first and last residue. The order of the fields is J gene, V gene, CDR3 protein.

j_gene: TRBJ2-7
v_gene: TRBV15
CDR3aa: CATSRQGYEQYF

j_gene: TRBJ2-1
v_gene: TRBV12-3/TRBV12-4
CDR3aa: CASSLPGLAGGPHNEQFF

j_gene: TRBJ1-1
v_gene: TRBV20-1
CDR3aa: CSASGGGLSTEAFF

j_gene: TRBJ2-2
v_gene: TRBV3-1
CDR3aa: CASSHPSGRGNTGELFF

j_gene: TRBJ2-2
v_gene: TRBV11-2
CDR3aa: CASSSGQGPGELFF

j_gene: TRBJ2-2
v_gene: TRBV20-1
CDR3aa: CSVGVRSGELFF

j_gene: TRBJ1-4
v_gene: TRBV20-1
CDR3aa: CSARARQGEGSEKLFF

j_gene: TRBJ2-3
v_gene: TRBV25-1
CDR3aa: CASSESDRVIHTQYF

j_gene: TRBJ2-3
v_gene: TRBV19
CDR3aa: CASMAGSPSTDTQYF

j_gene: TRBJ2-5
v_gene: TRBV11-2
CDR3aa: CASRPRDYQEIQYF

j_gene: TRBJ2-1
v_gene: TRBV27
CDR3aa: CASARSSGRDYQSSYNEQFF

j_gene: TRBJ2-2
v_gene: TRBV12-3/TRBV12-4
CDR3aa: CASSFGGAGPGELFF

j_gene: TRBJ2-7
v_gene: TRBV6-2/TRBV6-3
CDR3aa: CASSYVPGLAYYEQYF

j_gene: TRBJ1-4
v_gene: TRBV5-1
CDR3aa: CASSPGTDFNEKLFF

j_gene: TRBJ1-2
v_gene: TRBV20-1
CDR3aa: CSAQDSTLKTGDGYTF

j_gene: TRBJ1-1
v_gene: TRBV7-2
CDR3aa: CASSGNRAAGTEAFF

j_gene: TRBJ2-5
v_gene: TRBV10-3
CDR3aa: CAISPGRETQYF

j_gene: TRBJ1-5
v_gene: TRBV20-1
CDR3aa: CSARDREGTTSNQPQHF

j_gene: TRBJ1-6
v_gene: TRBV25-1
CDR3aa: CASSELGQGFSPLHF

j_gene: TRBJ2-3
v_gene: TRBV10-3
CDR3aa: CAISPGQVGDTQYF

j_gene: TRBJ2-5
v_gene: TRBV10-3
CDR3aa: CAINQGGAETQYF

j_gene: TRBJ1-2
v_gene: TRBV12-3/TRBV12-4
CDR3aa: CASSLRVGYGYTF

j_gene: TRBJ2-7
v_gene: TRBV4-2
CDR3aa: CASSQEGTAPYEQYF

j_gene: TRBJ2-5
v_gene: TRBV12-3/TRBV12-4
CDR3aa: CASRRSPGQGKETQYF

j_gene: TRBJ1-5
v_gene: TRBV7-2
CDR3aa: CASSLVSDSNQPQHF

j_gene: TRBJ2-1
v_gene: TRBV12-3/TRBV12-4
CDR3aa: CASRPDGVGGYEQFF

j_gene: TRBJ2-1
v_gene: TRBV20-1
CDR3aa: CSASESLYGGSDYNEQFF

j_gene: TRBJ2-7
v_gene: TRBV20-1
CDR3aa: CSASPGRSSYEQYF

j_gene: TRBJ2-1
v_gene: TRBV5-1
CDR3aa: CASSSVPSRDNEQFF

j_gene: TRBJ1-1
v_gene: TRBV7-2
CDR3aa: CASSLGSSNTEAFF

j_gene: TRBJ1-2
v_gene: TRBV18
CDR3aa: CASSPRAGGEYGYTF

j_gene: TRBJ2-3
v_gene: TRBV10-3
CDR3aa: CAISPGTSSDTQYF

j_gene: TRBJ2-1
v_gene: TRBV7-3
CDR3aa: CASSEGRKGDEQFF

j_gene: TRBJ2-3
v_gene: TRBV29-1
CDR3aa: CSVGTGSHTDTQYF

j_gene: TRBJ2-7
v_gene: TRBV20-1
CDR3aa: CSAGTSGSVSAEQYF

j_gene: TRBJ1-2
v_gene: TRBV12-5
CDR3aa: CASGARGWGYTF

j_gene: TRBJ2-5
v_gene: TRBV7-2
CDR3aa: CASRTGGGVSQYF

j_gene: TRBJ1-1
v_gene: TRBV7-9
CDR3aa: CASSGWRGNTEAFF

j_gene: TRBJ1-2
v_gene: TRBV5-6
CDR3aa: CASSFPSAGGAGSGYTF

j_gene: TRBJ1-1
v_gene: TRBV7-2
CDR3aa: CASSLQNTEAFF

j_gene: TRBJ1-2
v_gene: TRBV6-2/TRBV6-3
CDR3aa: CASSYPTGYDYGYTF

j_gene: TRBJ2-2
v_gene: TRBV6-2/TRBV6-3
CDR3aa: CASILAGVNTGELFF

j_gene: TRBJ1-3
v_gene: TRBV20-1
CDR3aa: CSAREASSGNTIYF

j_gene: TRBJ1-1
v_gene: TRBV6-1
CDR3aa: CASMGGERANTEAFF

j_gene: TRBJ2-3
v_gene: TRBV7-9
CDR3aa: CASSTGRRGSTDTQYF

j_gene: TRBJ2-4
v_gene: TRBV20-1
CDR3aa: CSAGGPRGKNIQYF

j_gene: TRBJ2-1
v_gene: TRBV24-1
CDR3aa: CATRAVGSGTVGEQFF

j_gene: TRBJ1-2
v_gene: TRBV20-1
CDR3aa: CSARNTNNYGYTF

j_gene: TRBJ2-1
v_gene: TRBV12-3/TRBV12-4
CDR3aa: CASSDTSGSSYNEQFF

j_gene: TRBJ2-1
v_gene: TRBV28
CDR3aa: CASSLYGTGEQFF

j_gene: TRBJ2-3
v_gene: TRBV6-5
CDR3aa: CASSYMAPPTDTQYF

j_gene: TRBJ2-5
v_gene: TRBV12-3/TRBV12-4
CDR3aa: CASCPLGTAGTQYF

j_gene: TRBJ1-2
v_gene: TRBV3-1
CDR3aa: CASSEAGSGYGYTF

j_gene: TRBJ1-1
v_gene: TRBV27
CDR3aa: CASTSWGVNTEAFF

j_gene: TRBJ2-3
v_gene: TRBV5-1
CDR3aa: CASRPQRGGPDTQYF

j_gene: TRBJ2-1
v_gene: TRBV7-2
CDR3aa: CASSLGTSAYNEQFF